Below, 22 T cell receptor beta chains from the same sample are listed, as sequenced in a study of blood T cell repertoires in COVID-19. Repertoires were generated with immunoSEQ multiplex PCR, while TCRdb's copy carries only in-frame clones and drops some. This table holds about 200,000 clones, around nine tenths found once. The sequenced sample consisted of peripheral blood. These receptors were obtained from a man younger than 35 with active or convalescent COVID-19.

The chain links TRBV6-1 to TRBJ2-1; 8 nucleotides agree with TRBD2. Germline V CDR1 and CDR2: MNHNS, SASEGT. V shed 4 bases, J shed 5 bases, and the junction held 10 bases outside the gene matches. The CDR3 spans 16 residues. The CDR3: CASSGPKREKNNEQFF. CDR3 coding DNA: TGTGCCAGCAGTGGCCCCAAGCGGGAGAAGAACAATGAGCAGTTCTTC.

The J gene is TRBJ2-7, the V gene TRBV9; weak D call: TRBD2 (6 bases). Deletions cut 2 bases from V and 3 bases from J, with 12 bases between. The CDR3 loop spans 14 amino acids. CDR1 is SGDLS and CDR2 is YYNGEE in the germline V gene. The CDR3 sequence: CASSVGSFDYEQYF. CDR3 bases: TGTGCCAGCAGCGTCGGGAGTTTCGACTACGAGCAGTACTTC. Full variable domain (rest looked up from reference TRBV9 and TRBJ2-7): DSGVTQTPKHLITATGQRVTLRCSPRSGDLSVYWYQQSLDQGLQFLIQYYNGEERAKGNILERFSAQQFPDLHSELNLSSLELGDSALYFCASSVGSFDYEQYFGPGTRLTVT.

The chain is built from TRBV5-5 and TRBJ1-1; no reliable D call. V was trimmed by 0 bases and J by 0 bases, leaving 9 bases between them. This CDR3 has 15 amino acids. Germline V CDR1 and CDR2: SGHKS, YYEKEE (reference sequence). The CDR3 is CASSLAPGLNTEAFF. The CDR3 DNA reads as TGTGCCAGCAGCTTGGCGCCAGGTTTGAACACTGAAGCTTTCTTT.

V gene TRBV6-5 combines with J gene TRBJ2-2; 7 nucleotides align to TRBD1. V dropped 4 bases and J dropped 4; count of bases not matched to a gene: 3. CDR3 length equals 14 residues. Germline V gene sequence: CDR1 MNHEY, CDR2 SVGAGI. This CDR3 reads CASSSTGATGELFF. The CDR3 DNA reads TGTGCCAGCAGTTCTACAGGGGCCACCGGGGAGCTGTTTTTT.

The chain has TRBV4-1 and TRBJ2-6, with D maybe TRBD1 (6 bases). Germline-derived CDR1 and CDR2 are MGHRA and YSYEKL. This CDR3 has 16 residues. Trimming took 1 base from V and 1 from J, leaving 8 bases between them. CDR3 DNA sequence: TGCGCCAGCAGCCAAGGTCAGGGGTCTGGGGCCAACGTCCTGACTTTC. This encodes CASSQGQGSGANVLTF.

The J gene is TRBJ2-7, the V gene TRBV29-1; TRBD2 matches at 7 bases. V gave up 4 bases and J gave up 2 bases; unmatched junction bases: 5. Germline V gives CDR1 SQVTM, CDR2 ANQGSEA. The CDR3 is 13 amino acids. In DNA, the CDR3 is TGCAGCGTTGTCGCTAGCGGTACCTACGAGCAGTACTTC. Amino acid sequence: CSVVASGTYEQYF.

The chain couples TRBV12-3 or TRBV12-4 to TRBJ1-2; 7 bases are a match to TRBD1. V trimming: 6 bases; J trimming: 3 bases; junction bases outside the gene matches: 4. The CDR3 is made up of 13 amino acids. The CDR3 nucleotides read TGTGCCAGCAGGATGACAGGGTACTATGGCTACACCTTC. Its translation: CASRMTGYYGYTF.

This clone showed up just once. The chain combines TRBV10-3 with TRBJ2-5; TRBD2 agrees at 8 bases. Unmatched junction bases numbered 2, after V lost 5 bases and J lost 3 bases. The germline V gene has CDR1 ENHRY and CDR2 SYGVKD. This CDR3 is built from 13 residues. The CDR3 bases are TGTGCCATCAGTCCGGGACTAGAAGAGACCCAGTACTTC. Residues: CAISPGLEETQYF.

V and J are TRBV19 and TRBJ1-1, with TRBD1 matching over 7 bases. CDR3 size: 13 residues. V lost 5 bases, J lost 4 bases, and 4 bases stayed unmatched. Germline V gene sequence: CDR1 LNHDA, CDR2 SQIVND (reference sequence). The CDR3 DNA reads as TGTGCCAGTAGTCAGGGGGAGGCCACTGAAGCTTTCTTT. Translated, it gives CASSQGEATEAFF.

This clone was recorded a few times. This chain joins TRBV7-9 and TRBJ1-2; D uncertain. Trimming cost V 4 bases and J 4 bases, with 13 bases left between them. CDR1 SEHNR and CDR2 FQNEAQ come from the germline V gene (reference sequence). The CDR3 spans 14 residues. CDR3 amino acids: CASSSAYPLYGYTF. CDR3 sequence (DNA): TGTGCCAGCAGCTCCGCCTACCCGCTCTATGGCTACACCTTC.

The chain joins TRBV15 to TRBJ1-5, with D uncertain. The V end lost 0 bases, the J end lost 3 bases, and 6 bases lay between the germline ends. The CDR3 totals 14 residues. Germline assignment: CDR1 LNHNV and CDR2 YYDKDF (reference sequence). In nucleotides, the CDR3 is TGTGCCACCAGCAGAGATCAGGTCAATCAGCCCCAGCATTTT. Translated: CATSRDQVNQPQHF. Looking up the rest from reference TRBV15 and TRBJ1-5 gives the full variable domain: DAMVIQNPRYQVTQFGKPVTLSCSQTLNHNVMYWYQQKSSQAPKLLFHYYDKDFNNEADTPDNFQSRRPNTSFCFLDIRSPGLGDTAMYLCATSRDQVNQPQHFGDGTRLSIL.

This clone was seen a handful of times. This chain connects TRBV4-3 to TRBJ2-2, with 7 nucleotides matching TRBD1. J lost 0 bases, V lost 4 bases, and 8 bases had no gene match. The length of the CDR3 is 17 residues. CDR1 is LGHNA and CDR2 is YSLEER in the germline V gene. The CDR3: CASSPSLDRANTGELFF. DNA for the CDR3: TGCGCCAGCAGCCCTTCCCTCGACAGGGCGAACACCGGGGAGCTGTTTTTT.

This clone was detected once. This chain connects TRBV18 to TRBJ2-5, with D perhaps TRBD2 (5 bases). The CDR3 loop spans 12 amino acids. Germline loops: CDR1 KGHSH, CDR2 LQKENI. Trimming stripped 6 bases from V and 5 bases from J, with 10 bases between. The CDR3 nucleotides read TGTGCCAGCTCCGGGGTGGAGGAGACCCAGTACTTC. Its protein is CASSGVEETQYF.

J is TRBJ2-1 and V is TRBV7-8; 14 nucleotides line up with TRBD2. Germline trimming cut 1 base from V and 4 bases from J; bases unmatched to any gene: 6. There are 18 residues in the CDR3. Germline V gives CDR1 SGHVS, CDR2 FQNEAQ. CDR3 DNA: TGTGCCAGCAGCTTAGGACTAGCGGGAGGGCCCAAATACAATGAGCAGTTCTTC. Translation gives CASSLGLAGGPKYNEQFF.

V and J are TRBV30 and TRBJ1-5; D possibly corresponds to TRBD1 (6 bases). The CDR3 has 13 residues. Germline CDR1 and CDR2: GTSNPN and SVGIG (reference sequence). Trimming pared 2 bases from V and 6 bases from J, leaving 11 bases between. The CDR3 bases are TGTGCCTGGAGTCGGACCAGGGGTCAGCCCCAGCATTTT. This translates into CAWSRTRGQPQHF.

The gene calls are TRBV30 and TRBJ1-2, with a tentative D call TRBD1 (5 bases). Germline V gene sequence: CDR1 GTSNPN, CDR2 SVGIG (reference sequence). The CDR3 is 13 amino acids. V gave up 0 bases and J gave up 3 bases, with 8 bases separating them. CDR3 sequence: CAWSVQTDYGYTF. The CDR3 nucleotides read TGTGCCTGGAGTGTACAGACAGACTATGGCTACACCTTC. Full variable domain (remainder filled in from reference TRBV30 and TRBJ1-2): SQTIHQWPATLVQPVGSPLSLECTVEGTSNPNLYWYRQAAGRGLQLLFYSVGIGQISSEVPQNLSASRPQDRQFILSSKKLLLSDSGFYLCAWSVQTDYGYTFGSGTRLTVV.

The chain links TRBV4-1 to TRBJ1-2; maybe TRBD1 (5 bases). CDR1 and CDR2 from the germline V gene are MGHRA and YSYEKL. Trimming took 4 bases from V and 7 from J, leaving 19 bases between them. This CDR3 region has 15 residues. The CDR3 sequence: CASSRVAWGDSGYTF. CDR3 in DNA: TGCGCCAGCAGCCGGGTAGCGTGGGGGGATTCTGGCTACACCTTC.

Only one count was recorded for this clone. The V gene is TRBV5-1, the J gene TRBJ1-5; possible D gene TRBD1, 6 bases. V gave up 0 bases and J gave up 0 bases, with 10 bases separating them. This CDR3 has 16 amino acids. Germline CDR1 and CDR2: SGHRS and YFSETQ. In DNA, the CDR3 is TGCGCCAGCAGCTTGGGGGAGGGGGATAGCAATCAGCCCCAGCATTTT. This gives the protein CASSLGEGDSNQPQHF.

The chain joins TRBV3-1 (or the pseudogene TRBV3-2) to TRBJ1-1; 7 bases fit TRBD1. J lost 12 bases, V lost 3 bases, and 13 bases had no gene match. The CDR3 is 14 residues long. Germline lookup yields CDR1 LGHDT and CDR2 YNNKEL (reference sequence). The CDR3: CASSQGTASPPTFF. The DNA of the CDR3 is TGTGCCAGCAGCCAGGGGACAGCTTCCCCCCCAACTTTCTTT.

The CDR3: CASGTGGSYEQYF. DNA of the CDR3: TGTGCCAGCGGAACGGGGGGGTCCTACGAGCAGTACTTC. The chain has TRBV27 and TRBJ2-7, with 8 bases fitting TRBD2. Germline V gives CDR1 MNHEY, CDR2 SMNVEV (reference sequence). The CDR3 sequence is 13 residues long. The V segment lost 8 bases and the J segment 1 base; nucleotides outside the gene matches: 4.

J is TRBJ1-2 and V is TRBV7-2; TRBD1 agrees at 7 bases. V trimming: 2 bases; J trimming: 4 bases; junction bases outside the gene matches: 10. The germline V gene encodes CDR1 SGHTA and CDR2 FQGNSA. The length of the CDR3 is 16 residues. CDR3 in amino acids: CASSLPPGGLSYGYTF. The CDR3 nucleotides are TGTGCCAGCAGCTTACCCCCAGGGGGGCTAAGCTATGGCTACACCTTC.

The chain joins TRBV7-7 to TRBJ2-1; the match to TRBD2 covers 7 bases. J lost 5 bases, V lost 4 bases, and 5 bases had no gene match. This CDR3 region has 14 residues. Germline V gene data show CDR1 as SSHAT and CDR2 as FNYEAQ (reference sequence). The CDR3 reads CASSSGLSNNEQFF. As DNA, the CDR3 is TGTGCCAGCAGCTCGGGACTATCTAACAATGAGCAGTTCTTC.